The clone carrying this T cell receptor (beta chain) has a handful of counts. TCRdb called the RACE reads again in MiXCR, with one record for every CDR3 protein. The data show 130,000 or so distinct CDR3 sequences, with roughly 10% seen just once and more than 2% held by the top ten. This sample is part of a study of human T cells and chemical hapten exposure. Germline CDR1 is SGDLS and CDR2 is YYNGEE. The CDR3 covers 13 residues. V gave up 3 bases and J gave up 8 bases, with 12 bases separating them. Time point indicated: patch test 3, about 24 weeks after DPC sensitization. Treatment in this sample: therapeutic diphenylcyclopropenone sensitization with weekly scalp DPC.

This rearrangement joins TRBV9 to TRBJ2-1; tentatively, D is TRBD2 (6 bases). The clonotype was recovered from a woman aged 45-65 years with alopecia areata. Some clones in this sample may be carry-over from other donors' samples. Material: whole blood, obtained in connection with sensitization to the hapten diphenylcyclopropenone (DPC). In DNA, the CDR3 is TGTGCCAGCAGCGCTACTAGCCCCCATGAGCAGTTCTTC. It encodes CASSATSPHEQFF.